The 17 T cell receptor beta chains given below trace back to one sample, sequenced in a study of cytomegalovirus exposure and HLA in healthy donors. The PCR had 60 Vbeta and 13 Jbeta primers. Repertoires were generated with immunoSEQ multiplex PCR, while TCRdb's copy carries only in-frame clones and drops some. The sample holds 130,000 or so clones, under 70% seen once. Sequences were obtained from PBMCs. The receptors originated from a woman between 55 and 75 years old in good health and CMV-seronegative.

The genes are TRBV28 and TRBJ1-4; D is uncertain. Germline V gene sequence: CDR1 MDHEN, CDR2 SYDVKM. The CDR3 has 14 residues. Trimming took 1 base from V and 14 from J, leaving 17 bases between them. The CDR3 sequence: CASSLLGGSSQLFF. In DNA, the CDR3 is TGTGCCAGCAGTTTATTGGGTGGCTCTAGCCAGCTGTTTTTT.

V gene TRBV18 combines with J gene TRBJ2-7, with 9 bases fitting TRBD1. The V gene's germline CDR1 is KGHSH and CDR2 LQKENI. CDR3 length: 15 amino acids. V was clipped by 5 bases and J by 5 bases; unmatched bases: 10. CDR3: CASSADRGAFDEQYF. CDR3 nucleotides: TGTGCCAGCTCAGCCGACAGGGGGGCCTTCGACGAGCAGTACTTC.

The chain recombines TRBV7-9 with TRBJ1-1; 9 positions match TRBD1. The CDR3 has 13 amino acids. CDR1 and CDR2 (germline): SEHNR, FQNEAQ (reference sequence). The ends lost 1 base at V and 11 bases at J; junction bases unmatched: 5. The CDR3 region has the DNA TGTGCCAGCAGCTTAGAATGGACAGGGGATGCTTTCTTT. Translation: CASSLEWTGDAFF.

The gene calls are TRBV19 and TRBJ1-2, with TRBD1 as a possible D gene (5 bases). The CDR3 extends over 16 amino acids. Germline V gene lookup returns CDR1 LNHDA and CDR2 SQIVND (reference sequence). The V end lost 6 bases, the J end lost 2 bases, and 19 bases lay between the germline ends. The CDR3 sequence: CASSPGRQSLNYGYTF. The CDR3 DNA follows: TGTGCCAGTAGCCCCGGTCGACAGTCTTTAAACTATGGCTACACCTTC.

V usage is TRBV18 and J usage is TRBJ1-4; a weak D match, TRBD1 (5 bases). Deletions cut 4 bases from V and 4 bases from J, with 10 bases between. The germline V gene has CDR1 KGHSH and CDR2 LQKENI. This CDR3 is built from 14 residues. CDR3 nucleotide sequence: TGTGCCAGCTCACGGGGCAACCTTAATGAAAAACTGTTTTTT. Translated, it gives CASSRGNLNEKLFF.

The V and J genes are TRBV5-1 and TRBJ2-1; TRBD2 aligns across 10 bases. The CDR3 extends over 16 amino acids. In germline, CDR1 is SGHRS, CDR2 YFSETQ. Trimming cost V 0 bases and J 7 bases; bases outside gene matches: 7. The CDR3, as DNA: TGCGCCAGCAGCTTGGGTGCTAGCGGGAGACAAAATGAGCAGTTCTTC. It codes for CASSLGASGRQNEQFF.

J is TRBJ1-3 and V is TRBV5-3, with TRBD1 identical over 7 bases. TRBV5-3 is an ORF; its function is uncertain. This CDR3 is 16 amino acids long. The V segment lost 4 bases and the J segment 0 bases; nucleotides outside the gene matches: 7. The CDR3 coding sequence is TGTGCCAGAAGCGGGACAGATATATGCTCTGGAAACACCATATATTTT. This encodes CARSGTDICSGNTIYF.

V usage is TRBV2 and J usage is TRBJ1-2; 9 bases are a match to TRBD1. The germline gives CDR1 SNHLY, CDR2 FYNNEI. With 7 bases clipped from V and 8 bases from J, the junction kept 5 bases outside the gene matches. This CDR3 spans 12 amino acids. The CDR3 region is CASNLDRGGYTF. CDR3 nucleotide sequence: TGTGCCAGCAACCTGGACAGGGGAGGCTACACCTTC.

The chain links TRBV4-1 to TRBJ1-5; TRBD1 matches 9 bases. This CDR3 is 16 amino acids long. The junction had 12 bases not matched to a gene; V was cut back by 4 bases and J by 8 bases. Germline V gene data show CDR1 as MGHRA and CDR2 as YSYEKL. The CDR3 DNA reads as TGCGCCAGCAGCCCCGTCCCGGGACAGGGTCAAGAGCCCCAGCATTTT. It yields the protein CASSPVPGQGQEPQHF.

This chain connects TRBV2 to TRBJ2-2, with a possible D match to TRBD1 (6 bases). The CDR3 spans 15 residues. V was trimmed by 7 bases and J by 1 base, leaving 13 bases between them. The germline V gene encodes CDR1 SNHLY and CDR2 FYNNEI. The CDR3 bases are TGTGCCAGCAATTACGCAGGGGTGAACACCGGGGAGCTGTTTTTT. Its translation is CASNYAGVNTGELFF.

The CDR3 is CSVALLGLSYNEQFF. CDR3 nucleotides: TGCAGCGTTGCCCTTTTGGGACTTTCCTACAATGAGCAGTTCTTC. This rearrangement joins TRBV29-1 to TRBJ2-1; weak D call: TRBD2 (6 bases). The CDR3 is 15 amino acids. Germline V CDR1 and CDR2: SQVTM, ANQGSEA. V lost 4 bases to trimming and J lost 1 base, with 14 bases between them.

This clone was seen only once. The rearrangement uses TRBV5-6 and TRBJ2-3; D may be TRBD1 (5 bases). The V and J ends lost 6 bases and 5 bases respectively, with 7 bases between them. The CDR3 consists of 11 residues. Germline CDR1 is SGHDT and CDR2 is YYEEEE. CDR3 loop: CASKGQDTQYF. Written as DNA, the CDR3 is TGTGCCAGCAAGGGGCAAGATACGCAGTATTTT.

This clone was detected a few times. The chain links TRBV5-1 to TRBJ2-3; D call uncertain. This CDR3 spans 14 amino acids. CDR1 SGHRS and CDR2 YFSETQ come from the germline V gene. Trimming pared 3 bases from V and 4 bases from J, leaving 12 bases between. CDR3 sequence reads: CASSSPEVADTQYF. The CDR3 region has the DNA TGCGCCAGCAGCTCGCCCGAGGTAGCAGATACGCAGTATTTT. Variable domain in full (rest from reference TRBV5-1 and TRBJ2-3): KAGVTQTPRYLIKTRGQQVTLSCSPISGHRSVSWYQQTPGQGLQFLFEYFSETQRNKGNFPGRFSGRQFSNSRSEMNVSTLELGDSALYLCASSSPEVADTQYFGPGTRLTVL.

The chain recombines TRBV28 with TRBJ2-2, with 8 bases identical to TRBD2. Germline lookup yields CDR1 MDHEN and CDR2 SYDVKM. V was pared by 7 bases and J by 6 bases, with 13 bases of the junction left unmatched. The CDR3 consists of 16 residues. The CDR3 sequence: CASNPFGTSIAGELFF. The CDR3 region has the DNA TGTGCCAGCAACCCTTTCGGGACTAGTATCGCCGGGGAGCTGTTTTTT.

The chain couples TRBV5-1 to TRBJ1-2, with TRBD1 identical over 8 bases. This CDR3 comprises 13 residues. Germline CDR1 SGHRS, CDR2 YFSETQ. Trimming at V came to 2 bases and at J to 8 bases, leaving 5 bases not matched to a gene. The CDR3 loop is CASSFGQGAGYTF. Written as DNA, the CDR3 is TGCGCCAGCAGCTTCGGACAGGGCGCCGGCTACACCTTC.

V gene TRBV28 combines with J gene TRBJ2-5, with 11 bases fitting TRBD1. The DNA end is more similar to TRBJ2-7, so the J call may be wrong. The germline V gene has CDR1 MDHEN and CDR2 SYDVKM. The CDR3 is 15 residues long. The CDR3 is CASTPTGTGGYEQYF. The CDR3 DNA reads TGTGCCAGCACCCCGACCGGGACAGGGGGCTACGAGCAGTACTTC.

This clone was observed a handful of times. The gene calls are TRBV7-9 and TRBJ2-7; weak D call: TRBD2 (5 bases). The CDR3 extends over 13 amino acids. Trimming removed 8 bases at V and 2 bases at J, with 13 bases between. CDR1 and CDR2 (germline): SEHNR, FQNEAQ (reference sequence). In DNA, the CDR3 is TGTGCCAGCCGGGGTCTAGCAACCTACGAGCAGTACTTC. Translated: CASRGLATYEQYF.